The clone carrying this T cell receptor beta chain was found a few times. Its antigen is unidentified. Looked up from germline, CDR1 is SEHNR and CDR2 is FQNEAQ (reference sequence). J lost 6 bases, V lost 4 bases, and 11 bases had no gene match. This CDR3 has 16 residues. A quantitative 5'-RACE method, one with molecular barcodes, was used to make TCR beta libraries. One entry per CDR3 protein results from TCRdb running MiXCR on the 5' RACE reads. Among under 550,000 distinct CDR3 sequences listed, roughly a quarter were seen once. These data originate in a study of CD8 T cells in ankylosing spondylitis. Study-wide findings and caveats: Existing reports had already noted some motif variants in reactive arthritis synovial fluid and blood. It appeared that ankylosing spondylitis blood was characterized by a TCR beta motif of under ten highly homologous variants.

The sequenced material came from blood, either unsorted or a sorted T cell fraction (not recorded which). J is TRBJ1-3 and V is TRBV7-9; 8 positions match TRBD1. The sequence came from a male donor with ankylosing spondylitis. CDR3 residues: CASSWGQADGENTIYF. Written as DNA, the CDR3 is TGTGCCAGCAGCTGGGGACAGGCCGACGGTGAAAACACCATATATTTT.